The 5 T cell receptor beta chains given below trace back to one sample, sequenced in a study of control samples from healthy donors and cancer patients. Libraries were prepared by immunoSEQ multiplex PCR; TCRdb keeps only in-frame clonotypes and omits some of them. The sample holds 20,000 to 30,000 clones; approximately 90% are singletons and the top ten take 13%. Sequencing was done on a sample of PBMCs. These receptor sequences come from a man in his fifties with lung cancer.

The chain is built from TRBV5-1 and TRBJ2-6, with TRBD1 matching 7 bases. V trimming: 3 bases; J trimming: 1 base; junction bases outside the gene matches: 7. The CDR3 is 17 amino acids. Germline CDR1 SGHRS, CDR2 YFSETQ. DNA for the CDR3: TGCGCCAGCAGCTCCGGGACAGTTCTTTCTGGGGCCAACGTCCTGACTTTC. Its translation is CASSSGTVLSGANVLTF.

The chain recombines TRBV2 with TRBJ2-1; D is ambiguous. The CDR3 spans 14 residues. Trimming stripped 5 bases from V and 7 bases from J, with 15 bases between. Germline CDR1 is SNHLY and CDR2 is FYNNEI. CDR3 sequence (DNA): TGTGCCAGCAGTTCGACGCAGTCGGCAAATGAGCAGTTCTTC. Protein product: CASSSTQSANEQFF.

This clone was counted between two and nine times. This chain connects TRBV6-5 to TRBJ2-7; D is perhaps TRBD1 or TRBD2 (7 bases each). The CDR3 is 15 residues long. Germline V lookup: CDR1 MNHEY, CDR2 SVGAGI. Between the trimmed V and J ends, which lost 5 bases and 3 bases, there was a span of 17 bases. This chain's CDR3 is CASSRGDRANYEQYF. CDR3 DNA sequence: TGTGCCAGCAGTCGGGGGGACAGAGCTAACTACGAGCAGTACTTC.

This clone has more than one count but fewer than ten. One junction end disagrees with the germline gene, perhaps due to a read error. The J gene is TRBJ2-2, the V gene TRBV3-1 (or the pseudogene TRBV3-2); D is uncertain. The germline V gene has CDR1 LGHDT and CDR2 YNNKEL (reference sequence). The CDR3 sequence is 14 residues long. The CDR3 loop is CASSLALNTGELFF. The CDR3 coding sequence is TGTGCCAGCAGCCTGGCCTTGAACACTGGGGAGCTGTTTTTT.

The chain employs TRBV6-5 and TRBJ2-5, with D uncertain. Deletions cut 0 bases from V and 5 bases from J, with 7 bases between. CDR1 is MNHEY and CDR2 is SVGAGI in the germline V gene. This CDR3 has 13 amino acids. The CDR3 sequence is CASSYSNLETQYF. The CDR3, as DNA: TGTGCCAGCAGTTACTCGAACTTGGAGACCCAGTACTTC.